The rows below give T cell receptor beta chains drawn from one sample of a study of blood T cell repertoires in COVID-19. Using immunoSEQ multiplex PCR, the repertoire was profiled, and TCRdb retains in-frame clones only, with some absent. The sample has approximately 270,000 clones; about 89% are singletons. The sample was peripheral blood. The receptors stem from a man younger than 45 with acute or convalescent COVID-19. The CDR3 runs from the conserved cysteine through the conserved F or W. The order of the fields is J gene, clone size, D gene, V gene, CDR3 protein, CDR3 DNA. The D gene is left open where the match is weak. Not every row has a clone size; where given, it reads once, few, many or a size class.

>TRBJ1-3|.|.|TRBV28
CASSNSGNTIYF
TGTGCCAGCAGCAACTCTGGAAACACCATATATTTT
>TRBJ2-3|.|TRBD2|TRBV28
CASTGGGVPRGDTQYF
TGTGCCAGCACGGGCGGGGGGGTACCGCGAGGGGATACGCAGTATTTT
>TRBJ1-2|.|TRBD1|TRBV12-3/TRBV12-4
CASSGQGNYGYTF
TGTGCCAGCAGTGGACAGGGCAACTATGGCTACACCTTC
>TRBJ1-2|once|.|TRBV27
CASILYERAFF
TGTGCCAGCATATTGTACGAGAGGGCCTTCTTC
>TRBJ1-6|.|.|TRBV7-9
CASSAAYNSPLHF
TGTGCCAGCAGCGCTGCGTATAATTCACCCCTCCACTTT
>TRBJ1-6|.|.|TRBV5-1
CASSLDLRNSPLHF
TGCGCCAGCAGCTTGGACCTTCGGAATTCACCCCTCCACTTT
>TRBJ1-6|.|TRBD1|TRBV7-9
CASSPVTGSSPLHF
TGTGCCAGCAGCCCCGTGACAGGGAGTTCACCCCTCCACTTT
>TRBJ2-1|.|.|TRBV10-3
CAISEGAEYNEQFF
TGTGCCATCAGTGAAGGAGCGGAGTACAATGAGCAGTTCTTC
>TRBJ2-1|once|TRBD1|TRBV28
CASSLLGVGQENNEQFF
TGTGCCAGCAGTTTATTAGGGGTGGGACAGGAGAACAATGAGCAGTTCTTC
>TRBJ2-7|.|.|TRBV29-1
CSVAQGSYEQYF
TGCAGCGTTGCACAGGGCTCCTACGAGCAGTACTTC
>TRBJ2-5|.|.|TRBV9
CASSVGGVYQETQYF
TGTGCCAGCAGCGTGGGGGGAGTCTACCAAGAGACCCAGTACTTC
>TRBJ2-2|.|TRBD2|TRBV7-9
CASSFSGSYTGELFF
TGTGCCAGCAGCTTCAGCGGGAGTTATACCGGGGAGCTGTTTTTT
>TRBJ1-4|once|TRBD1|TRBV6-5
CASSKPGDRDEKLFF
TGTGCCAGCAGTAAACCGGGGGACAGGGATGAAAAACTGTTTTTT
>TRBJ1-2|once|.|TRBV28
CASSLPLSSGSHTF
TGTGCCAGCAGCCTACCCCTTTCTTCAGGGTCCCACACCTTC